The rows below give T cell receptor beta chains drawn from one sample of a study of blood T cell repertoires in COVID-19. Method: immunoSEQ multiplex PCR; TCRdb's copy keeps in-frame clones and lacks some. This sample has over 65,000 clones, with 75% to 90% found just once. The sequenced sample consisted of peripheral blood. These receptors were taken from a man older than 75 with COVID-19, enrolled during active disease. CDR3s include the opening cysteine and the closing phenylalanine or tryptophan. The D gene is left open where the match is weak. For some rows the clone size is stated as once, few or many, or as a class when expanded; others skip it.

d_call	v_call	j_call	clone_size	cdr3_nt	cdr3_aa
-	TRBV6-1	TRBJ1-2	-	TGTGCCAGCAGTGAAGCAAAAGGGGCGCGAAATGGCTACACCTTC	CASSEAKGARNGYTF
TRBD1	TRBV3-1/TRBV3-2	TRBJ1-1	-	TGTGCCAGCAGCCAGTCCGACAGGGTCACTGAAGCTTTCTTT	CASSQSDRVTEAFF
TRBD1	TRBV18	TRBJ2-5	-	TGTGCCAGCTCACCTACCTTAGGGACAGGGGAAGAGACCCAGTACTTC	CASSPTLGTGEETQYF
-	TRBV5-1	TRBJ1-1	-	TGCGCCAGCAGCTTGCAGGAGGGCCTTAACACTGAAGCTTTCTTT	CASSLQEGLNTEAFF
-	TRBV5-4	TRBJ2-2	-	TGTGCCAGCAGCTCCGCCGGGGGGCCAACCGGGGAGCTGTTTTTT	CASSSAGGPTGELFF
-	TRBV5-1	TRBJ1-2	-	TGCGCCAGCAGCTTGGTAGACGGGGGCTATGGCTACACCTTC	CASSLVDGGYGYTF
TRBD1	TRBV18	TRBJ2-7	-	TGTGCCAGCTCACCCGGGACAGGGTACGAGCAGTACTTC	CASSPGTGYEQYF
TRBD1	TRBV2	TRBJ1-5	-	TGTGCCAGCAGTGAGGGACAGATCCATCAGCCCCAGCATTTT	CASSEGQIHQPQHF
-	TRBV5-6	TRBJ2-3	-	TGTGCCAGCAGTAGAACAGGGGTCGGGAGAAAAGATACGCAGTATTTT	CASSRTGVGRKDTQYF
TRBD2	TRBV18	TRBJ2-1	-	TGTGCCAGCTCACTGGGGACTAGGCTGATCTATGAGCAGTTCTTC	CASSLGTRLIYEQFF
-	TRBV18	TRBJ1-2	-	TGTGCCAGCTCACCTATCGACAGCGCTGGCTACACCTTC	CASSPIDSAGYTF
TRBD1	TRBV27	TRBJ1-3	-	TGTGCCAGCAGTCCGGACAGGGATGGCACTGGAAACACCATATATTTT	CASSPDRDGTGNTIYF
-	TRBV6-6	TRBJ1-4	-	TGTGCCAGCAGCAATACAGGGATTAATGAAAAACTGTTTTTT	CASSNTGINEKLFF
-	TRBV6-1	TRBJ1-1	once	TGTGCCAGCAGTGAAGCACTCTTTAGAGCTTTCTTT	CASSEALFRAFF
TRBD1	TRBV5-1	TRBJ1-4	-	TGCGCCAGCGGGGACAGGGGTAATGAAAAACTGTTTTTT	CASGDRGNEKLFF
TRBD1	TRBV3-1/TRBV3-2	TRBJ1-2	-	TGTGCCAGCAGCCGCAGACAGGGGGCCCACTATGGCTACACCTTC	CASSRRQGAHYGYTF
-	TRBV14	TRBJ1-4	-	TGTGCCAGCAGCCCTTTGGGGGGACTAGGGGGAGAAAAACTGTTTTTT	CASSPLGGLGGEKLFF
-	TRBV11-3	TRBJ1-1	-	TGTGCCAGCAGCAGACTTCAACCGAACACTGAAGCTTTCTTT	CASSRLQPNTEAFF
TRBD1	TRBV6-2/TRBV6-3	TRBJ1-1	-	TGTGCCAGCAGTTTCGGGACAGGGGGAGGAGCTTTCTTT	CASSFGTGGGAFF
TRBD1	TRBV19	TRBJ1-3	-	TGTGCCAGTAGTATAGGGGACAGGGGGCTTGGAAACACCATATATTTT	CASSIGDRGLGNTIYF
TRBD2	TRBV28	TRBJ2-3	-	TGTGCCAGCAGTAGGCGGGGGTCAGATACGCAGTATTTT	CASSRRGSDTQYF
TRBD1	TRBV10-3	TRBJ2-1	-	TGTGCCTCAAGGACCGGGACAGGGCACGATGAGCAGTTCTTC	CASRTGTGHDEQFF
TRBD1	TRBV9	TRBJ2-6	-	TGTGCCAGCAGCGGGACGGGACAGCACTCTGGGGCCAACGTCCTGACTTTC	CASSGTGQHSGANVLTF
-	TRBV4-1	TRBJ1-2	-	TGCGCCAGCAGCCAAGACTCCCTGTTAGGGGTAAACACCTTC	CASSQDSLLGVNTF
-	TRBV4-1	TRBJ1-4	-	TGCGCCAGCAGCCAAGCCGTCAGGTTCCAGGCTAATGAAAAACTGTTTTTT	CASSQAVRFQANEKLFF
-	TRBV5-1	TRBJ2-5	-	TGCGCCAGCAGCTTGTTCGTGGGGGGAGAGACCCAGTACTTC	CASSLFVGGETQYF
-	TRBV28	TRBJ2-7	-	TGTGCCAGCAGAAAGGACACAACCTACGAGCAGTACTTC	CASRKDTTYEQYF
-	TRBV28	TRBJ1-1	-	TGTGCCAGCAGCCTTGGACAGCTTGAAGCTTTCTTT	CASSLGQLEAFF
-	TRBV11-2	TRBJ1-5	-	TGTGCCAGCAGCACGACAGGCCGAAGCAATCAGCCCCAGCATTTT	CASSTTGRSNQPQHF
-	TRBV11-3	TRBJ1-2	few	TGTGCCAGCAGCTTAGTTGCAGGGGAGAGTGGCTACACCTTC	CASSLVAGESGYTF
TRBD2	TRBV14	TRBJ2-7	-	TGTGCCAGCAGCCAAGATTTTAGGCACAGGGTACGGACTAGCGGGGGATCGGACGAGCAGTACTTC	CASSQDFRHRVRTSGGSDEQYF
-	TRBV19	TRBJ2-5	-	TGTGCCAGTAGCCCCACCCCGGACACTCTCCAAGAGACCCAGTACTTC	CASSPTPDTLQETQYF
TRBD1	TRBV19	TRBJ1-2	-	TGTGCCAGTCAGCCGGGACAGGTTTATGGCTACACCTTC	CASQPGQVYGYTF
-	TRBV5-4	TRBJ1-1	-	TGTGCCAGCAGCCCCGGACTGTGGGAATCCGAAGCTTTCTTT	CASSPGLWESEAFF
-	TRBV3-1/TRBV3-2	TRBJ1-2	-	TGTGCCAGCAGCCAAGATAGGAGGCCTTGGGGCTACACCTTC	CASSQDRRPWGYTF
-	TRBV4-1	TRBJ1-2	-	TGCGCCAGCAGCCAAGATCAGGGGCTCGCTAACTATGGCTACACCTTC	CASSQDQGLANYGYTF
-	TRBV9	TRBJ1-6	-	TGTGCCAGCAGCCCAATAGCGGGAACCAATAATTCACCCCTCCACTTT	CASSPIAGTNNSPLHF
-	TRBV6-2/TRBV6-3	TRBJ2-3	-	TGTGCCAGCAGCCCGGAGACTCCAGATACGCAGTATTTT	CASSPETPDTQYF
-	TRBV29-1	TRBJ2-6	-	TGCAGCGTCACCGGGGGGACAGGGGCCAACGTCCTGACTTTC	CSVTGGTGANVLTF
-	TRBV6-2/TRBV6-3	TRBJ1-1	few	TGTGCCAGCAGTCTGCTGGTGGGAGCTGAAGCTTTCTTT	CASSLLVGAEAFF
-	TRBV6-5	TRBJ2-5	-	TGTGCCAGCAGTTACTCGAACAGGGAAGAGACCCAGTACTTC	CASSYSNREETQYF
TRBD2	TRBV5-1	TRBJ2-1	-	TGCGCCAGCAGCTTGTCTAGCGGGGCCTACAATGAGCAGTTCTTC	CASSLSSGAYNEQFF
TRBD1	TRBV4-3	TRBJ1-1	-	TGCGCCAGCAGCCAAGTTACAGGGGCCACTGAAGCTTTCTTT	CASSQVTGATEAFF
TRBD1	TRBV10-1	TRBJ2-2	-	TGCGCCAGCAGTGAGTCGGACAGGGGGCTCACCGGGGAGCTGTTTTTT	CASSESDRGLTGELFF